The sequence of this T cell receptor (beta chain) was determined in a study of T cell repertoires in cytomegalovirus infection. A word on this clonotype: The antigen is not known.

From the reads, TCRdb called clonotypes with MiXCR, one entry per CDR3 protein. This table holds some 62,000 distinct CDR3 sequences, 20% to 25% found once. This CDR3 has 13 residues. Trimming took off 0 bases at V and 1 base at J, with 6 bases between the two ends. Germline V gene lookup returns CDR1 SQVTM and CDR2 ANQGSEA. The source of this sequence is a human donor in good health (CMV status not recorded). Some clones in this sample may be carry-over from other donors' samples. The chain combines TRBV29-1 with TRBJ1-2, with a possible D match to TRBD1 (5 bases). The sample consisted of CD8+ T cells from cultured PBMCs, taken from culture after CMV antigen stimulation. For the CDR3, the DNA is TGCAGCGTTGAAGAGGGGGATAACTATGGCTACACCTTC. Translation gives CSVEEGDNYGYTF.